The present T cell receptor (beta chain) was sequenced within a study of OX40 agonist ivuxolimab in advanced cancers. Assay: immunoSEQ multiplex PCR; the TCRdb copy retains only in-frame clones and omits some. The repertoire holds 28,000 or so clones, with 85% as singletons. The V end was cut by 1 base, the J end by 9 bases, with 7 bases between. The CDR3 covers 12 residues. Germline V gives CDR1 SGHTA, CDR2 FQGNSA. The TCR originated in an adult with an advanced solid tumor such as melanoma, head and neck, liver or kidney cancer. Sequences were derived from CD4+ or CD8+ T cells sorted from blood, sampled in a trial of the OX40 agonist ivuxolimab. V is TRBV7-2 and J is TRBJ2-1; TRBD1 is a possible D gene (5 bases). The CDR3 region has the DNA TGTGCCAGCAGCTTAGTAGGGGTTGAGCAGTTCTTC. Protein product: CASSLVGVEQFF.